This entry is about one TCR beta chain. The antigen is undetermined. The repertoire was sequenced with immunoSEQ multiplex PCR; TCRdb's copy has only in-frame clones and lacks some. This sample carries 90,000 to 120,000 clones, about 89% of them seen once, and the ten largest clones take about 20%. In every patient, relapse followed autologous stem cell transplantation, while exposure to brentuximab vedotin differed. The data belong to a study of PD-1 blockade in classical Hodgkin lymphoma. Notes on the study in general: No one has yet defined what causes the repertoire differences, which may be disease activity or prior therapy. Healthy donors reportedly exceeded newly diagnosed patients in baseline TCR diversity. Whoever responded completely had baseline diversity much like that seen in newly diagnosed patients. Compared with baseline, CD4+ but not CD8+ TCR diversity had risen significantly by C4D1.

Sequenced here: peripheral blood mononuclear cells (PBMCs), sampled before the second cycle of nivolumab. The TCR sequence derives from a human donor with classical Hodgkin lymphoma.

The CDR3, as DNA: TGTGCCAGCAATCCCAGGTTAGGGATCCAAGAGACCCAGTACTTC. Translated, it gives CASNPRLGIQETQYF. J is TRBJ2-5 and V is TRBV2; no firm D call. The CDR3 totals 15 residues. Deletions cut 7 bases from V and 1 base from J, with 16 bases between. Per the germline V gene, CDR1 is SNHLY and CDR2 is FYNNEI. Together with reference TRBV2 and TRBJ2-5, the CDR3 gives the full variable domain: EPEVTQTPSHQVTQMGQEVILRCVPISNHLYFYWYRQILGQKVEFLVSFYNNEISEKSEIFDDQFSVERPDGSNFTLKIRSTKLEDSAMYFCASNPRLGIQETQYFGPGTRLLVL.